This T cell receptor (beta chain) is drawn from a study of blood T cells in healthy people across ages. The study's findings and limits: Estimates based on one million T cells were treated as lower bounds.

The CDR3 is 13 amino acids. Germline trimming cut 3 bases from V and 2 bases from J; bases unmatched to any gene: 1. CDR1 and CDR2 from the germline V gene are SNHLY and FYNNEI. Through a sample-barcoded 5' primer and a J-beta primer mix, a second PCR was run for roughly 6 to 11 cycles. TCRdb re-analysed the 5' RACE reads in MiXCR, keeping a single row per CDR3 protein. Of approximately 1.5 million distinct CDR3 sequences in the sample, roughly two fifths were seen once. This clonotype was detected many times. The antigen remains undetermined. The sequenced sample was blood. The chain recombines TRBV2 with TRBJ2-7; TRBD2 aligns across 7 bases. This receptor was obtained from a woman aged 18-29 years in good health. The DNA for the CDR3 is TGTGCCAGCAGTGAGGGGAGGGCCTACGAGCAGTACTTC. It translates to CASSEGRAYEQYF.